The 5 T cell receptor beta chains given below trace back to one sample, sequenced in a study of T-cell reconstitution after alpha-beta-depleted transplantation in children. Unique molecular identifiers were incorporated during preparation of the TCRbeta library. TCRdb passed the PCR reads through MiXCR, listing each CDR3 protein once. The sample lists fewer than 700,000 distinct CDR3 sequences, 13% occurring once. The specimen was PBMCs, mostly from graft donor cells, collected 360 days after TCRalphabeta/CD19-depleted stem cell transplant. The receptors originated from a male patient younger than 18 who had a stem cell transplant for acute myeloid leukemia, so the T cells may come from the graft donor.

The chain carries TRBV20-1 and TRBJ1-5, with D perhaps TRBD1 (6 bases). Germline V gene data show CDR1 as DFQATT and CDR2 as SNEGSKA (reference sequence). V lost 6 bases and J lost 3, with 18 bases in between. The CDR3 length is 15 residues. The CDR3 DNA reads TGCAGTGCCATGCCACTTGACAGGCTCAATCAGCCCCAGCATTTT. This codes for CSAMPLDRLNQPQHF.

This clonotype was seen ten or more times. The chain couples TRBV27 to TRBJ2-1, with D possibly being TRBD1 or TRBD2 (5 bases each). Germline CDR1 MNHEY, CDR2 SMNVEV (reference sequence). The length of the CDR3 is 13 residues. V lost 9 bases to trimming and J lost 4 bases, with 13 bases between them. The CDR3 region is CASTGQGYNEQFF. CDR3 bases: TGTGCCAGTACGGGGCAGGGATACAATGAGCAGTTCTTC.

This chain connects TRBV19 to TRBJ1-5, with TRBD1 matching 9 bases. The V gene's germline CDR1 is LNHDA and CDR2 SQIVND (reference sequence). The ends lost 9 bases at V and 7 bases at J; junction bases unmatched: 16. The length of the CDR3 is 16 residues. The DNA of the CDR3 is TGTGCCAGCGAAGATCCGGGACAGGGTCCGGGGCAGCCCCAGCATTTT. Its protein is CASEDPGQGPGQPQHF.

V and J are TRBV7-9 and TRBJ2-2, with D perhaps being TRBD1 or TRBD2 (6 bases each). This CDR3 region has 16 residues. Between the trimmed V and J ends, which lost 3 bases and 5 bases, there was a span of 16 bases. CDR1 and CDR2 from the germline V gene are SEHNR and FQNEAQ (reference sequence). CDR3 sequence reads: CASSFSGGKMTGELFF. The CDR3 DNA reads TGTGCCAGCAGCTTCTCCGGGGGCAAAATGACCGGGGAGCTGTTTTTT.

CDR3 sequence (DNA): TGCAGTGGTCAGGGGGCCATGAACACCGGGGAGCTGTTTTTT. This gives the protein CSGQGAMNTGELFF. This chain links TRBV20-1 with TRBJ2-2; 8 nucleotides align to TRBD1. This CDR3 region has 14 residues. With 7 bases clipped from V and 1 base from J, the junction kept 5 bases outside the gene matches. Germline-derived CDR1 and CDR2 are DFQATT and SNEGSKA (reference sequence).